This T cell receptor (beta chain) was identified in a study of cytomegalovirus exposure and HLA in healthy donors. Broader study findings: Data from an earlier analysis indicated that most TCR beta V segments were productive either about 90% or about 30% of the time.

Trimming took off 1 base at V and 7 bases at J, with 13 bases between the two ends. CDR3 length: 13 residues. Germline V CDR1 and CDR2: GTSNPN, SVGIG (reference sequence). Note on this clone: The target antigen is unknown.

Participants comprised healthy donors of bone marrow. The PCR was carried out with 60 Vbeta primers and 13 Jbeta primers. Sequencing used immunoSEQ multiplex PCR; TCRdb keeps in-frame clones, though not all of them. The table lists 60,000 to 85,000 clones, 70% to 75% of them singletons. The specimen sequenced was PBMCs. The source of this sequence is a human donor in good health. The chain has TRBV30 and TRBJ2-5; possible D gene TRBD2, 6 bases. CDR3 residues: CAWSEDVGGTQYF. CDR3 sequence (DNA): TGTGCCTGGAGTGAGGATGTGGGGGGGACCCAGTACTTC.